This T cell receptor beta chain was profiled in a study of CD8 T cells in ankylosing spondylitis. Study-wide results and caveats: A TCR beta motif of eight highly homologous variants appeared characteristic of ankylosing spondylitis blood. Researchers report that disease-linked clones proved CD8+ and relatively rare in peripheral blood. Disease-linked clones reportedly showed significant enrichment in matched ankylosing spondylitis synovial fluid.

It was by quantitative 5'-RACE with molecular barcodes that TCR beta libraries were made. TCRdb fed the 5' RACE reads into MiXCR, producing one record per CDR3 protein. The top ten clones hold 0.51% of a sample with 750,000 to 850,000 distinct CDR3 sequences, 12% of them seen once. This clonotype showed up just a few times. Its specificity is not known. Source material: blood, either unsorted or a sorted T cell fraction (not recorded which). This TCR was sampled from a male donor with ankylosing spondylitis.

CDR3 amino acids: CASSRRRRVERESTDTQYF. In nucleotides, the CDR3 is TGTGCCAGCAGCCGAAGGCGTAGGGTCGAGCGGGAGTCCACAGATACGCAGTATTTT. The V call is TRBV11-2, the J call TRBJ2-3; 8 bases line up with TRBD2. In germline, CDR1 is SGHAT, CDR2 FQNNGV. J lost 2 bases, V lost 5 bases, and 18 bases had no gene match. The CDR3 runs to 19 residues.